The clone carrying this T cell receptor (beta chain) was found once. Sequencing used immunoSEQ multiplex PCR; TCRdb keeps in-frame clones, though not all of them. In the table there are fewer than 250,000 clones, approximately 91% of which are singletons. The V end lost 6 bases, the J end lost 5 bases, and 16 bases lay between the germline ends. The CDR3 is 14 amino acids. Germline CDR1 and CDR2: LNHNV and YYDKDF (reference sequence). The sample is drawn from a study of blood T cell repertoires in COVID-19. Study-wide background: The origin of the acute and convalescent COVID-19 samples was the United States, Italy and Spain.

The Seattle site enrolled patients during active infection and followed them longitudinally. The sequence derives from a man aged 25-45 years with COVID-19, enrolled during active disease. The chain is built from TRBV15 and TRBJ1-1; no definite D call. Sequencing was done on a sample of peripheral blood. CDR3: CATRDRTTGTEAFF. The CDR3 coding sequence is TGTGCCACCAGAGACCGGACCACGGGGACTGAAGCTTTCTTT. Looking up the rest from reference TRBV15 and TRBJ1-1 gives the full variable domain: DAMVIQNPRYQVTQFGKPVTLSCSQTLNHNVMYWYQQKSSQAPKLLFHYYDKDFNNEADTPDNFQSRRPNTSFCFLDIRSPGLGDTAMYLCATRDRTTGTEAFFGQGTRLTVV.